These T cell receptor beta chains were read from a single sample in a study of early T cells in non-severe SARS-CoV-2 infection. Each CDR3 protein gets one entry after TCRdb re-called the 5' RACE reads with MiXCR. The sample shows 45,000 to 75,000 distinct CDR3 sequences, 5.6% of them seen only once. Sequencing used whole blood. The origin of the receptors is an adult who was a healthcare worker with PCR-confirmed SARS-CoV-2 infection or an uninfected control (not recorded which). CDR3s include the opening cysteine and the closing phenylalanine or tryptophan. The D gene is left open where the match is weak. A clone size is listed for some rows: how often the clone was seen (once, few, many), or a class if it is expanded.

size	V	J	D	CDR3	DNA
many	TRBV5-1	TRBJ2-7	TRBD1	CASSGQAAPREQYF	TGCGCCAGCAGCGGACAGGCCGCCCCTCGGGAGCAGTACTTC
NA	TRBV2	TRBJ1-1	NA	CASRPRGLVDEAFF	TGTGCCAGCCGACCAAGGGGCTTAGTTGATGAAGCTTTCTTT
many	TRBV5-4	TRBJ2-7	TRBD1	CASSFPGQPREQYF	TGTGCCAGCAGCTTCCCGGGACAGCCCAGAGAGCAGTACTTC
many	TRBV25-1	TRBJ2-4	NA	CASSATAVAKNIQYF	TGTGCCAGCAGTGCCACAGCGGTAGCCAAAAACATTCAGTACTTC
few	TRBV19	TRBJ1-1	NA	CATQGGGTEAFF	TGTGCCACCCAAGGCGGGGGTACTGAAGCTTTCTTT
many	TRBV27	TRBJ1-1	NA	CASSLSPGLNTEAFF	TGTGCCAGCAGTTTATCACCAGGGCTAAACACTGAAGCTTTCTTT
few	TRBV4-1	TRBJ1-6	NA	CASSQEGRGYSPLHF	TGCGCCAGCAGCCAAGAGGGCAGGGGATATTCACCCCTCCACTTT
many	TRBV18	TRBJ2-2	TRBD2	CTSSPASGNTGELFF	TGTACCAGCTCACCGGCTAGCGGGAACACCGGGGAGCTGTTTTTT
many	TRBV15	TRBJ2-3	TRBD1	CATSPGGTSTDTQYF	TGTGCCACCAGCCCAGGGGGTACTAGCACAGATACGCAGTATTTT
many	TRBV10-3	TRBJ2-5	TRBD2	CAITAGDQETQYF	TGTGCCATAACAGCGGGGGACCAAGAGACCCAGTACTTC
many	TRBV20-1	TRBJ2-5	NA	CSARDLRYQETQYF	TGCAGTGCTAGAGATTTGAGGTACCAAGAGACCCAGTACTTC
few	TRBV5-8	TRBJ1-5	NA	CASSRDTLPGQPQHF	TGTGCCAGCAGCAGGGACACCCTACCGGGCCAGCCCCAGCATTTT
NA	TRBV10-3	TRBJ1-6	TRBD1	CAISEMGQGLYSPLHF	TGTGCCATCAGTGAAATGGGACAGGGCCTATATTCACCCCTCCACTTT
NA	TRBV30	TRBJ2-1	NA	CAWSSRVIEQFF	TGTGCCTGGAGTAGTCGTGTCATCGAGCAGTTCTTC
NA	TRBV5-1	TRBJ1-3	NA	CASSPGGRSSGNTIYF	TGCGCCAGCAGCCCGGGGGGCAGGAGTTCTGGAAACACCATATATTTT
NA	TRBV5-6	TRBJ2-7	NA	CANSATGTGSYEQYF	TGTGCCAACAGCGCGACTGGAACTGGCTCCTACGAGCAGTACTTC
NA	TRBV30	TRBJ2-1	TRBD2	CAWSNSAGFYEQFF	TGTGCCTGGAGTAATTCAGCGGGATTCTATGAGCAGTTCTTC
NA	TRBV7-2	TRBJ1-5	NA	CASSPTGGNQPQHF	TGTGCCAGCAGCCCGACCGGAGGCAATCAGCCCCAGCATTTT
many	TRBV12-3/TRBV12-4	TRBJ2-7	TRBD2	CASSLGLGSEQYF	TGTGCCAGCAGTTTGGGACTAGGATCCGAGCAGTACTTC
many	TRBV12-3/TRBV12-4	TRBJ1-5	NA	CASSPGLLGRAQHF	TGTGCCAGCAGTCCGGGACTCCTCGGGCGGGCCCAGCATTTT
many	TRBV24-1	TRBJ1-2	NA	CATSVRGASGYTF	TGTGCCACCAGTGTTAGGGGGGCGTCCGGCTACACCTTC
many	TRBV10-2	TRBJ2-7	NA	CASSPSSGEQYF	TGCGCCAGCAGTCCCTCTTCAGGCGAGCAGTACTTC
many	TRBV4-1	TRBJ2-1	NA	CASSQGHGSGNEQFF	TGCGCCAGCAGCCAAGGTCACGGATCCGGGAATGAGCAGTTCTTC
few	TRBV11-2	TRBJ2-4	NA	CASSRDVGLAKNIQYF	TGTGCCAGCAGTCGCGATGTAGGGCTAGCCAAAAACATTCAGTACTTC
many	TRBV28	TRBJ2-5	NA	CASSSDYRTVGETQYF	TGTGCCAGCAGTTCAGACTATCGGACGGTTGGGGAGACCCAGTACTTC
many	TRBV7-2	TRBJ2-1	NA	CASSPLARDEQFF	TGTGCCAGCAGCCCACTGGCGCGCGATGAGCAGTTCTTC
few	TRBV27	TRBJ1-1	TRBD1	CASSPWATGTEAFF	TGTGCCAGCAGCCCGTGGGCGACAGGGACTGAAGCTTTCTTT
few	TRBV4-3	TRBJ1-5	NA	CASSQGVQVLGGGNQPQHF	TGCGCCAGCAGCCAAGGGGTACAGGTCCTTGGTGGGGGCAATCAGCCCCAGCATTTT
few	TRBV12-3/TRBV12-4	TRBJ2-1	TRBD1	CASSRGQGAGGEQFF	TGTGCCAGCAGCCGGGGGCAGGGGGCAGGAGGGGAGCAGTTCTTC
NA	TRBV7-3	TRBJ1-1	NA	CASSLTEYTEAFF	TGTGCCAGCAGCTTGACAGAGTACACTGAAGCTTTCTTT
few	TRBV6-5	TRBJ2-1	TRBD2	CASRAGVGEQFF	TGTGCCAGCCGTGCGGGAGTAGGTGAGCAGTTCTTC
NA	TRBV12-3/TRBV12-4	TRBJ1-1	NA	CASSLGQVEAFF	TGTGCCAGCAGTTTAGGACAGGTCGAAGCTTTCTTT
NA	TRBV12-3/TRBV12-4	TRBJ1-2	NA	CASSPDVKGGLDYGYTF	TGTGCCAGCAGCCCTGACGTGAAGGGGGGGCTGGACTATGGCTACACCTTC
few	TRBV10-3	TRBJ1-1	NA	CAISEVAGNTEAFF	TGTGCCATCAGTGAGGTCGCGGGGAACACTGAAGCTTTCTTT